These 16 T cell receptor beta chains share one sample of origin, sequenced in a study of cytomegalovirus exposure and HLA in healthy donors. Measured with immunoSEQ multiplex PCR; TCRdb has only the in-frame clones, and not every one. The sample carries about 160,000 clones, roughly 89% recorded once. The sample comprised PBMCs. Receptors originate from a woman younger than 30 in good health and CMV-seropositive.

The V gene is TRBV18, the J gene TRBJ2-1; 10 bases are shared with TRBD1. V was clipped by 5 bases and J by 4 bases; unmatched bases: 8. CDR3 length equals 16 residues. Germline V lookup: CDR1 KGHSH, CDR2 LQKENI. The CDR3 bases are TGTGCCAGCTCATCGGGACAGGGGAGAGGTTACAATGAGCAGTTCTTC. The encoded protein is CASSSGQGRGYNEQFF.

The V call is TRBV7-9, the J call TRBJ2-7; 8 nucleotides line up with TRBD1. This CDR3 has 16 amino acids. Germline CDR1 and CDR2: SEHNR and FQNEAQ (reference sequence). V lost 5 bases and J lost 3; bases outside the gene matches: 12. CDR3 sequence: CASSPPEGQVFYEQYF. The CDR3 DNA reads TGTGCCAGCAGCCCACCTGAGGGACAGGTATTCTACGAGCAGTACTTC.

This chain connects TRBV5-1 to TRBJ1-1; 7 nucleotides line up with TRBD1. Per germline, CDR1 SGHRS and CDR2 YFSETQ. Losses at the gene ends were 5 bases for V and 4 bases for J; bases not matched to a gene: 8. CDR3 length: 14 residues. The CDR3 protein is CASSPGTVSTEAFF. CDR3 bases: TGCGCCAGCAGTCCCGGGACAGTGAGCACTGAAGCTTTCTTT.

The rearrangement links TRBV20-1 to TRBJ2-7; either TRBD1 or TRBD2 may supply D (6 bases each). V was trimmed by 5 bases and J by 11 bases, leaving 16 bases between them. Germline V CDR1 and CDR2: DFQATT, SNEGSKA (reference sequence). The CDR3 spans 11 residues. CDR3 amino acids: CSAGGPGHEYF. The CDR3, as DNA: TGCAGTGCTGGAGGGCCGGGACACGAGTACTTC.

The chain links TRBV11-2 to TRBJ1-1; perhaps TRBD1 as D (6 bases). V was shortened by 7 bases and J by 1 base, with 16 bases between the two germline ends. The CDR3 runs to 15 residues. Germline values: CDR1 SGHAT, CDR2 FQNNGV. CDR3 amino acids: CASIMGGTTNTEAFF. The CDR3 DNA reads as TGTGCCAGCATCATGGGGGGGACAACGAACACTGAAGCTTTCTTT.

This clone occurred once. This chain connects TRBV11-2 to TRBJ1-4; no clear D gene. The CDR3 loop spans 17 amino acids. Germline loops: CDR1 SGHAT, CDR2 FQNNGV. V lost 2 bases to trimming and J lost 0 bases, with 13 bases between them. CDR3 sequence: CASSLRGSAATNEKLFF. The CDR3 DNA reads as TGTGCCAGCAGCTTACGAGGCAGCGCCGCAACTAATGAAAAACTGTTTTTT.

V gene TRBV28 combines with J gene TRBJ2-7; tentatively, D is TRBD2 (7 bases). CDR1 is MDHEN, CDR2 SYDVKM, per germline. V gave up 6 bases and J gave up 6 bases, with 21 bases separating them. This CDR3 spans 15 amino acids. The CDR3 is CASSKPGGGRFEQYF. As DNA, the CDR3 is TGTGCCAGCAGCAAGCCGGGGGGCGGGCGTTTCGAGCAGTACTTC.

The sample holds one count of this clone. The chain combines TRBV5-6 with TRBJ2-3, with TRBD2 identical over 7 bases. Per the germline V gene, CDR1 is SGHDT and CDR2 is YYEEEE. Trimming at V came to 5 bases and at J to 0 bases, leaving 6 bases not matched to a gene. CDR3 length: 15 residues. The CDR3 DNA follows: TGTGCCAGCAGAAGGCTAGCGGCTAGCACAGATACGCAGTATTTT. Residues: CASRRLAASTDTQYF.

The gene calls are TRBV29-1 and TRBJ1-1, with D possibly TRBD1 on 5 matching bases. Germline V gene data show CDR1 as SQVTM and CDR2 as ANQGSEA. This CDR3 has 14 residues. The V and J ends lost 0 bases and 8 bases respectively, with 16 bases between them. CDR3 sequence: CSVEDGVLGREAFF. CDR3 DNA: TGCAGCGTTGAAGATGGGGTTTTGGGGCGGGAAGCTTTCTTT.

This clone was counted only a few times. This chain connects TRBV5-4 to TRBJ1-1; D not certain. This CDR3 is built from 14 residues. The germline CDR1 and CDR2 sequences are SGHNT and YYREEE (reference sequence). V gave up 7 bases and J gave up 0 bases, with 13 bases separating them. The CDR3 nucleotides are TGTGCCAGCCAAAACGGAGTTATGAACACTGAAGCTTTCTTT. Translating it yields CASQNGVMNTEAFF.

The chain carries TRBV19 and TRBJ2-7; TRBD1 aligns across 9 bases. With V trimmed by 5 bases and J by 3 bases, 2 bases remained unmatched. The CDR3 totals 13 residues. Germline V gene data show CDR1 as LNHDA and CDR2 as SQIVND (reference sequence). CDR3 sequence: CASSVGQGYEQYF. DNA of the CDR3: TGTGCCAGTAGTGTGGGACAGGGCTACGAGCAGTACTTC. The entire variable domain, with the rest obtained from reference TRBV19 and TRBJ2-7, is as follows: DGGITQSPKYLFRKEGQNVTLSCEQNLNHDAMYWYRQDPGQGLRLIYYSQIVNDFQKGDIAEGYSVSREKKESFPLTVTSAQKNPTAFYLCASSVGQGYEQYFGPGTRLTVT.

The chain carries TRBV5-4 and TRBJ1-2, with 7 bases matching TRBD1. J gave up 5 bases and V 0 bases, and 7 bases lay outside the gene matches. The germline V gene encodes CDR1 SGHNT and CDR2 YYREEE (reference sequence). CDR3 size: 15 residues. CDR3 protein: CASSLADRVGYGYTF. The CDR3 DNA is TGTGCCAGCAGCTTGGCCGACAGGGTAGGATATGGCTACACCTTC.

The V and J genes are TRBV15 and TRBJ1-4, with D perhaps matching TRBD1 (5 bases). CDR1 LNHNV and CDR2 YYDKDF come from the germline V gene (reference sequence). The CDR3 contains 15 residues. Trimming took 2 bases from V and 2 from J, leaving 9 bases between them. The CDR3 reads CATSRWRQTNEKLFF. DNA for the CDR3: TGTGCCACCAGCAGATGGAGACAGACTAATGAAAAACTGTTTTTT. The whole variable domain, remainder taken from reference TRBV15 and TRBJ1-4, is DAMVIQNPRYQVTQFGKPVTLSCSQTLNHNVMYWYQQKSSQAPKLLFHYYDKDFNNEADTPDNFQSRRPNTSFCFLDIRSPGLGDTAMYLCATSRWRQTNEKLFFGSGTQLSVL.

The chain carries TRBV13 and TRBJ2-1, with D possibly TRBD2 on 5 matching bases. The germline V and J ends were trimmed by 1 base and 6 bases, with 7 bases remaining between them. The CDR3 is 13 amino acids. CDR1 PRHDT and CDR2 FYEKMQ come from the germline V gene (reference sequence). The DNA for the CDR3 is TGTGCCAGCAGCTTAGAAGCGGCCAATGAGCAGTTCTTC. This gives the protein CASSLEAANEQFF.

The chain joins TRBV2 to TRBJ2-5; TRBD2 is a possible D gene (6 bases). Per the germline V gene, CDR1 is SNHLY and CDR2 is FYNNEI. The CDR3 totals 15 residues. The V and J ends lost 8 bases and 5 bases respectively, with 21 bases between them. The DNA for the CDR3 is TGTGCCAGCTCGCGCCAGACTAGAAACTTGGAGACCCAGTACTTC. Its protein product is CASSRQTRNLETQYF.

V usage is TRBV5-8 and J usage is TRBJ2-7; 7 nucleotides line up with TRBD1. The CDR3 is 16 amino acids. Germline V gives CDR1 SGHTS, CDR2 YDEGEE. The J segment lost 4 bases and the V segment lost 2 bases, leaving 12 bases of the junction unmatched. In DNA form, the CDR3 reads TGTGCCAGCAGCTTTCTTAGGACAGGAATGACTTACGAGCAGTACTTC. This translates into CASSFLRTGMTYEQYF.